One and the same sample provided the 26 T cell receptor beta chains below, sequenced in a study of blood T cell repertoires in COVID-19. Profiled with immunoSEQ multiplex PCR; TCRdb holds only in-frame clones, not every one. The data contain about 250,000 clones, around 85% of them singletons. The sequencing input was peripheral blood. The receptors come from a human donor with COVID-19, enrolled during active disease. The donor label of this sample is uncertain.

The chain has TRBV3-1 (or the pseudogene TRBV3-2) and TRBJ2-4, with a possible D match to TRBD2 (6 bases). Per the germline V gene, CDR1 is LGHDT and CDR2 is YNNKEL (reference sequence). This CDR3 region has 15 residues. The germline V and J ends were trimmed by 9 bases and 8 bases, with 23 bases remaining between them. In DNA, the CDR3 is TGTGCCAGTGAATCCGGGACTCCGGCCCGGGACATTCAGTACTTC. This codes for CASESGTPARDIQYF.

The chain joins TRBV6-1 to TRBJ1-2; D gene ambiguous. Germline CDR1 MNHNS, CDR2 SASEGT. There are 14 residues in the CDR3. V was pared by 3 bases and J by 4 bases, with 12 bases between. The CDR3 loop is CASSEPGRAYGYTF. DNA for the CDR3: TGTGCCAGCAGTGAGCCGGGGAGGGCCTATGGCTACACCTTC.

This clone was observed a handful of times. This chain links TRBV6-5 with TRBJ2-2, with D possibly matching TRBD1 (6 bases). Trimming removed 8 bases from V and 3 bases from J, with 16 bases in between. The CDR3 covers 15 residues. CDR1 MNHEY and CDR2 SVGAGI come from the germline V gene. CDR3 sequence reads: CASLYTGSHTGELFF. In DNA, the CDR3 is TGTGCCAGCTTATATACAGGGAGTCACACCGGGGAGCTGTTTTTT.

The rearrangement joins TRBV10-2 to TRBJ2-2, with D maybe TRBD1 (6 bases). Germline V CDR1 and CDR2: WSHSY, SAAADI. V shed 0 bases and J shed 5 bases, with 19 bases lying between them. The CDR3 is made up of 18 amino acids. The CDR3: CASSESEQGWIGTGELFF. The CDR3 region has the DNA TGCGCCAGCAGTGAGTCAGAACAGGGTTGGATCGGTACCGGGGAGCTGTTTTTT.

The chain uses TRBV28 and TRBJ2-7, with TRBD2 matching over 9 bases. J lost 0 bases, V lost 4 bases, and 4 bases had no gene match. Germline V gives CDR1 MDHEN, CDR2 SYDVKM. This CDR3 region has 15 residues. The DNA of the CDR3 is TGTGCCAGCAGTTCTAGCGGGACGAGCTCCTACGAGCAGTACTTC. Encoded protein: CASSSSGTSSYEQYF.

The CDR3 nucleotides read TGTGCCAGCAGCTTAGAACTAGCGGGGGACTACGAGCAGTACTTC. It translates to CASSLELAGDYEQYF. The chain recombines TRBV11-2 with TRBJ2-7; 11 nucleotides match TRBD2. Per germline, CDR1 SGHAT and CDR2 FQNNGV. The length of the CDR3 is 15 residues. V was pared by 0 bases and J by 3 bases, with 1 base of the junction left unmatched.

The DNA for the CDR3 is TGTGCCAGCAGCCAAGGCCGGAATCGGGGGGCGGGCAATCAGCCCCAGCATTTT. Translation gives CASSQGRNRGAGNQPQHF. The rearrangement joins TRBV3-1 (or the pseudogene TRBV3-2) to TRBJ1-5; D possibly corresponds to TRBD1 (6 bases). Looked up from germline, CDR1 is LGHDT and CDR2 is YNNKEL (reference sequence). This CDR3 has 18 residues. V was pared by 1 base and J by 2 bases, with 18 bases between.

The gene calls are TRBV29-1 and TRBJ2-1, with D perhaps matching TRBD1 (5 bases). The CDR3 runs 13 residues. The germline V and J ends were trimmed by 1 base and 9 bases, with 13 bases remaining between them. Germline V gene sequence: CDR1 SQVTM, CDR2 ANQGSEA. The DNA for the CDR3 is TGCAGCGTTGAAGTCCAGAGAAGGGGTGAGCAGTTCTTC. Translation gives CSVEVQRRGEQFF.

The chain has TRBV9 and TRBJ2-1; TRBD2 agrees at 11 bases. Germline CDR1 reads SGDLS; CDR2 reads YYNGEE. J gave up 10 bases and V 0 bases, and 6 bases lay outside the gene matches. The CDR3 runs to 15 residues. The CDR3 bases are TGTGCCAGCAGCGTAGAACTAGCGGGAGTTCCGGAGCAGTTCTTC. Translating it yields CASSVELAGVPEQFF.

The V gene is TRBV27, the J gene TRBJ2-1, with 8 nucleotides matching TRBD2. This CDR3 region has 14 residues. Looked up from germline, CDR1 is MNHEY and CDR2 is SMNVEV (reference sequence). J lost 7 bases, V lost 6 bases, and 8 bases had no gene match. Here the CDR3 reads CASRAGTRRNEQFF. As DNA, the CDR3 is TGTGCCAGCAGAGCCGGGACTAGGAGGAATGAGCAGTTCTTC.

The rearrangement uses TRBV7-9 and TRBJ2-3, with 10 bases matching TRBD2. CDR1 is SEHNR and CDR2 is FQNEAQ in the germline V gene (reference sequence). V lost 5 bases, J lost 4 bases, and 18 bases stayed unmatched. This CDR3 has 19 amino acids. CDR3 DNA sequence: TGTGCCAGCAGCCCACGGGATGCGCTAGCGGGAGTGGCCCCAGATACGCAGTATTTT. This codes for CASSPRDALAGVAPDTQYF.

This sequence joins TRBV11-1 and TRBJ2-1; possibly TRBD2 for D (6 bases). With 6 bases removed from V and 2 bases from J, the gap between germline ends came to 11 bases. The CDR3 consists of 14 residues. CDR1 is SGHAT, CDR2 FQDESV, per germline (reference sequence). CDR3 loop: CASRASDTYNEQFF. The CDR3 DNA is TGTGCCAGCAGGGCTAGCGATACCTACAATGAGCAGTTCTTC.

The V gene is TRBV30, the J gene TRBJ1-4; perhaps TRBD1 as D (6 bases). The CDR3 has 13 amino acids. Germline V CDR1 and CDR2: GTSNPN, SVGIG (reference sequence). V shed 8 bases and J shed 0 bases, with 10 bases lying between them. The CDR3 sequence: CAGGRATNEKLFF. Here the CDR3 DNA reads TGTGCCGGGGGCAGGGCAACTAATGAAAAACTGTTTTTT.

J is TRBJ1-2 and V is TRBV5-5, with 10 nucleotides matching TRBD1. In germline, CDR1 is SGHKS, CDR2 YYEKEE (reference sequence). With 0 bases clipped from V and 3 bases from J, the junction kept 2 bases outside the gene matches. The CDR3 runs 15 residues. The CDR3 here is CASSLGQGAHYGYTF. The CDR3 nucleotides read TGTGCCAGCAGCTTGGGACAGGGGGCCCACTATGGCTACACCTTC.

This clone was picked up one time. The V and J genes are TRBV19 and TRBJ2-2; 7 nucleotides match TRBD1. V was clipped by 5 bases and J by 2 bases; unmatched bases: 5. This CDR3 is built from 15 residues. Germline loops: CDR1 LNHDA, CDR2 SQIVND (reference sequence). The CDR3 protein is CASSRTGLNTGELFF. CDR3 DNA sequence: TGTGCCAGTAGTCGGACAGGTTTAAACACCGGGGAGCTGTTTTTT.

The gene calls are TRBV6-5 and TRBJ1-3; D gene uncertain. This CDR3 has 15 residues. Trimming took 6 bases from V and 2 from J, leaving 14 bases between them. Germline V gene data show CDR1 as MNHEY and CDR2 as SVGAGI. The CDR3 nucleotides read TGTGCCAGCAGCCCAATCCCATCCACTGGAAACACCATATATTTT. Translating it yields CASSPIPSTGNTIYF.

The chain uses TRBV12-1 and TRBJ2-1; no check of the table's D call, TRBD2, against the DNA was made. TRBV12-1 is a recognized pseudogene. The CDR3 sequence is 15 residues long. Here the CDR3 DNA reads TGTGCCAGCAGCTCCGGACTAGCGTCGGACAATGAGCAGTTCTTC. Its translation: CASSSGLASDNEQFF.

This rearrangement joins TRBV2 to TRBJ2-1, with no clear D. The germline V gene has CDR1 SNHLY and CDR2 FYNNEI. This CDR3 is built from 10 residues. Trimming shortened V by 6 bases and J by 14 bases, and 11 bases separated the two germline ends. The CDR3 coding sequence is TGTGCCAGCAGACTTGCCTCCAAGTTCTTC. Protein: CASRLASKFF.

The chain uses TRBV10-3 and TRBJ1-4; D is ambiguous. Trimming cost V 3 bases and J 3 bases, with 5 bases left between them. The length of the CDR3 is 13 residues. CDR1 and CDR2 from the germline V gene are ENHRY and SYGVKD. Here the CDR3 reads CAISDSPNEKLFF. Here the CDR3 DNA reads TGTGCCATCAGTGACAGTCCTAATGAAAAACTGTTTTTT.

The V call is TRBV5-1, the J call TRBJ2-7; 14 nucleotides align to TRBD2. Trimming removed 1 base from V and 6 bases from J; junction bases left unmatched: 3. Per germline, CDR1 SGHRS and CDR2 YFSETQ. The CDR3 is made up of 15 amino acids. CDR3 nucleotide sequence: TGCGCCAGCAGCTTGACCGGGACTAGCGGGGGCGAGCAGTACTTC. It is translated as CASSLTGTSGGEQYF.

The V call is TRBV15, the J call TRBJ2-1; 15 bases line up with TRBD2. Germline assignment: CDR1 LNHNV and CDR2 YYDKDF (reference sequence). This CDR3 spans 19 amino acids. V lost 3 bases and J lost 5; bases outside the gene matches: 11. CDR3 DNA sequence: TGTGCCACCAGCAGGATTAAGGGGACTAGCGGGAGGAGAAACAATGAGCAGTTCTTC. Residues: CATSRIKGTSGRRNNEQFF.

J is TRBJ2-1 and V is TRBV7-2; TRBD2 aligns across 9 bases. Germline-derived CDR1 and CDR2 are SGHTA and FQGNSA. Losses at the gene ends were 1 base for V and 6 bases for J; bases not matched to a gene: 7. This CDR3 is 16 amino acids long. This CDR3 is CASSLVPAGGSNEQFF. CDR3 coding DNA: TGTGCCAGCAGCTTAGTCCCAGCGGGAGGTTCCAATGAGCAGTTCTTC.

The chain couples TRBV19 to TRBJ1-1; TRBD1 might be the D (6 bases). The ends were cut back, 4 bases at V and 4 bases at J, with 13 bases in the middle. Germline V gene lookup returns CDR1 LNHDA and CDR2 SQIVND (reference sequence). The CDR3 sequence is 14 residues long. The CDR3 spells CASSTNRESTEAFF. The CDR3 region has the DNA TGTGCCAGTAGTACCAACAGGGAGTCCACTGAAGCTTTCTTT.

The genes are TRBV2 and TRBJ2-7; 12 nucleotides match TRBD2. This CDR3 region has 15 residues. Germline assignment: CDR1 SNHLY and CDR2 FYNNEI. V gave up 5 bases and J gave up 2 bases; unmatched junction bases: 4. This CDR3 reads CASSTLAGGPYEQYF. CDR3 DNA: TGTGCCAGCAGTACCCTAGCGGGAGGGCCCTACGAGCAGTACTTC.

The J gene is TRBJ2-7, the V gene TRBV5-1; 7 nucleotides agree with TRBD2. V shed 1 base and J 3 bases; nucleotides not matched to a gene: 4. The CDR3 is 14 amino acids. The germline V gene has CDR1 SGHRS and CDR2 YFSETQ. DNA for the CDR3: TGCGCCAGCAGCTTGTCATGGACTAGCTACGAGCAGTACTTC. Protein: CASSLSWTSYEQYF.

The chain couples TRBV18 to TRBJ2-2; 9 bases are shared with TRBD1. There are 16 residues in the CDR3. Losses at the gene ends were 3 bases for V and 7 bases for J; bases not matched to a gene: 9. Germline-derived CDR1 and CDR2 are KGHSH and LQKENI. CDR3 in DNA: TGTGCCAGCTCACCGAACACAGGGGGCGTCGGCGGGGAGCTGTTTTTT. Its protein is CASSPNTGGVGGELFF.